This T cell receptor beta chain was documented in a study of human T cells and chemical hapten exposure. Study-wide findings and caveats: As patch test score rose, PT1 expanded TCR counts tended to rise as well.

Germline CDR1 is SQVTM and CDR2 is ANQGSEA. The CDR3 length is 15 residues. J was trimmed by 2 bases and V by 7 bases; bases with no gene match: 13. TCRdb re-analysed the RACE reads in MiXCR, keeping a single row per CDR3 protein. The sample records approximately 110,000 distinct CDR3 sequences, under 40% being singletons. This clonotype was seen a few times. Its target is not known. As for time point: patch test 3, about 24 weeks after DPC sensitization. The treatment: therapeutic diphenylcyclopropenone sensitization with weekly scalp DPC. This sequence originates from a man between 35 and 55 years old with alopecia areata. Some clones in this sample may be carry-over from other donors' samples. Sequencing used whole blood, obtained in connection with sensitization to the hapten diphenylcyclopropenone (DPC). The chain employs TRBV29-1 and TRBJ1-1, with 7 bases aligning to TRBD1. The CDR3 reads CSAGASGDSNTEAFF. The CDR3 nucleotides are TGCAGCGCTGGGGCTTCCGGGGACAGTAACACTGAAGCTTTCTTT.